Following are 32 T cell receptor beta chains from one sample sequenced in a study of cytomegalovirus exposure and HLA in healthy donors. PCR was performed using 60 Vbeta and 13 Jbeta primers. Assay used: immunoSEQ multiplex PCR; TCRdb lists only in-frame clones, some missing. This table holds over 150,000 clones, roughly 80% found once. The sample comprised PBMCs. The receptors here all came from a young man in good health and CMV-seronegative.

The chain recombines TRBV4-3 with TRBJ1-2; possible D gene TRBD1, 5 bases. The CDR3 runs 19 residues. V was pared by 0 bases and J by 4 bases, with 24 bases between. CDR1 and CDR2 (germline): LGHNA, YSLEER. The CDR3 sequence: CASSQERGIGGVGIYGYTF. As DNA, the CDR3 is TGCGCCAGCAGCCAAGAGCGGGGCATAGGAGGGGTGGGGATCTATGGCTACACCTTC.

The V call is TRBV4-1, the J call TRBJ1-4; TRBD1 is a possible D gene (6 bases). The CDR3 totals 14 residues. Germline assignment: CDR1 MGHRA and CDR2 YSYEKL. V lost 8 bases and J lost 5, with 15 bases in between. The CDR3 sequence: CASWRGGQNEKLFF. CDR3 in DNA: TGCGCCAGCTGGCGCGGGGGCCAAAATGAAAAACTGTTTTTT.

The genes are TRBV6-1 and TRBJ2-2; perhaps TRBD2 as D (5 bases). The germline V gene has CDR1 MNHNS and CDR2 SASEGT. The CDR3 covers 16 residues. Trimming took 4 bases from V and 7 from J, leaving 19 bases between them. The CDR3 DNA reads TGTGCCAGCAGTGGCTGGGCCTTAGCGATACGCGGGGAGCTGTTTTTT. It codes for CASSGWALAIRGELFF.

J is TRBJ2-5 and V is TRBV28; 9 nucleotides agree with TRBD2. The germline CDR1 and CDR2 sequences are MDHEN and SYDVKM. J lost 4 bases, V lost 3 bases, and 6 bases had no gene match. The CDR3 runs to 15 residues. The CDR3 is CASSFLAGAGETQYF. In DNA form, the CDR3 reads TGTGCCAGCAGTTTTTTAGCGGGAGCGGGAGAGACCCAGTACTTC.

The V and J genes are TRBV5-6 and TRBJ1-2; D might be TRBD1 (5 bases). There are 14 residues in the CDR3. Per the germline V gene, CDR1 is SGHDT and CDR2 is YYEEEE. V was clipped by 4 bases and J by 8 bases, with 18 bases between them. CDR3 in DNA: TGTGCCAGCAGCCCCGATCCGGGGGAATGGGGCTACACCTTC. This sequence encodes CASSPDPGEWGYTF.

The rearrangement joins TRBV6-5 to TRBJ1-1; 10 positions agree with TRBD1. The CDR3 spans 13 residues. Germline V gives CDR1 MNHEY, CDR2 SVGAGI. The V segment lost 0 bases and the J segment 8 bases; nucleotides outside the gene matches: 0. The CDR3 loop reads CASSYSGQGEAFF. In nucleotides, the CDR3 is TGTGCCAGCAGTTACTCGGGACAGGGGGAAGCTTTCTTT.

This clone showed up just a few times. V usage is TRBV28 and J usage is TRBJ2-1; 8 bases align to TRBD2. CDR3 length equals 15 residues. The junction had 8 bases not matched to a gene; V was cut back by 0 bases and J by 10 bases. From germline, CDR1 is MDHEN and CDR2 SYDVKM. CDR3 residues: CASSLWPSGQGEQFF. DNA for the CDR3: TGTGCCAGCAGTTTATGGCCTAGCGGGCAAGGCGAGCAGTTCTTC.

The rearrangement links TRBV4-3 to TRBJ1-1; D unclear. Germline V lookup: CDR1 LGHNA, CDR2 YSLEER. The CDR3 consists of 15 residues. Trimming removed 1 base at V and 2 bases at J, with 11 bases between. The CDR3 loop is CASSQVDRRNTEAFF. The DNA of the CDR3 is TGCGCCAGCAGCCAAGTAGATCGTCGTAACACTGAAGCTTTCTTT.

On this clone: Additional DNA sequences in this sample encode the identical CDR3. The CDR3 is CASSPRREGDNEQFF. The CDR3 coding sequence is TGTGCCAGCAGCCCCCGACGGGAGGGGGACAATGAGCAGTTCTTC. The rearrangement joins TRBV9 to TRBJ2-1; 8 nucleotides align to TRBD2. Germline values: CDR1 SGDLS, CDR2 YYNGEE. The CDR3 has 15 residues. V shed 4 bases and J 5 bases; nucleotides not matched to a gene: 8.

This clone has a handful of counts. V is TRBV5-1 and J is TRBJ2-7; 10 bases align to TRBD1. V lost 0 bases to trimming and J lost 6 bases; unmatched junction nucleotides: 6. In germline, CDR1 is SGHRS, CDR2 YFSETQ. This CDR3 is 15 amino acids long. CDR3 bases: TGCGCCAGCAGCTTGGCTCCGGGACAGGGGCGCGAGCAGTACTTC. Translating it yields CASSLAPGQGREQYF.

In its sample, this clone was seen a few times. The gene calls are TRBV10-3 and TRBJ1-3, with 8 bases identical to TRBD1. From germline, CDR1 is ENHRY and CDR2 SYGVKD. V was pared by 10 bases and J by 0 bases, with 5 bases of the junction left unmatched. The CDR3 runs 14 residues. This CDR3 is CATRDRNSGNTIYF. CDR3 nucleotides: TGTGCCACGCGGGACAGGAACTCTGGAAACACCATATATTTT.

The chain joins TRBV28 to TRBJ2-7; tentatively, D is TRBD1 (6 bases). Looked up from germline, CDR1 is MDHEN and CDR2 is SYDVKM. V was trimmed by 7 bases and J by 4 bases, leaving 17 bases between them. The CDR3 runs 14 residues. The CDR3 is CASNPFRGGYEQYF. The CDR3 nucleotides read TGTGCCAGCAACCCCTTCAGGGGCGGGTACGAGCAGTACTTC.

The V and J genes are TRBV7-2 and TRBJ2-7, with 11 bases aligning to TRBD2. The trim removed 3 bases at V and 7 bases at J, leaving 14 bases unmatched. The CDR3 sequence is 17 residues long. Germline CDR1 and CDR2: SGHTA and FQGNSA. The CDR3 here is CASSFPGGTSGSGEQYF. The DNA of the CDR3 is TGTGCCAGCAGCTTTCCCGGGGGGACTAGCGGTTCAGGGGAGCAGTACTTC. Full variable domain (outside the CDR3, taken from reference TRBV7-2 and TRBJ2-7): GAGVSQSPSNKVTEKGKDVELRCDPISGHTALYWYRQSLGQGLEFLIYFQGNSAPDKSGLPSDRFSAERTGGSVSTLTIQRTQQEDSAVYLCASSFPGGTSGSGEQYFGPGTRLTVT.

Concerning this clone itself: One end of the junction is discordant with germline, which a read error may explain. V and J are TRBV11-3 and TRBJ2-1, with D uncertain. This CDR3 has 11 amino acids. Germline CDR1 SGHNT, CDR2 YENEEA. CDR3 nucleotides: TGTGCCAGCAGCTCCAACAATGAGCAGTTCTTC. Amino acids: CASSSNNEQFF.

This chain joins TRBV30 and TRBJ1-5; TRBD1 matches at 8 bases. The CDR3 consists of 19 residues. V was pared by 1 base and J by 2 bases, with 16 bases of the junction left unmatched. From germline, CDR1 is GTSNPN and CDR2 SVGIG (reference sequence). CDR3 loop: CAWSDWRGQDRWGNQPQHF. CDR3 coding DNA: TGTGCCTGGAGTGATTGGCGGGGACAGGACCGATGGGGCAATCAGCCCCAGCATTTT.

The rearrangement links TRBV14 to TRBJ2-7; possible D gene TRBD2, 5 bases. The V gene lost 1 base and the J gene lost 0 bases, with 10 bases spanning the gap. Germline CDR1 SGHDN, CDR2 FVKESK. The CDR3 extends over 15 amino acids. CDR3 bases: TGTGCCAGCAGCCAAGGTAGCGCGTTCTCCTACGAGCAGTACTTC. Protein sequence: CASSQGSAFSYEQYF.

The chain is built from TRBV10-1 and TRBJ1-2, with D possibly being TRBD1 (5 bases). The ends were cut back, 3 bases at V and 7 bases at J, with 15 bases in the middle. Germline V gene data show CDR1 as WNHNN and CDR2 as SYGVQD (reference sequence). This CDR3 region has 14 residues. The CDR3 loop reads CASSDGGTPGGYTF. DNA for the CDR3: TGCGCCAGCAGTGATGGAGGGACCCCGGGTGGCTACACCTTC.

J is TRBJ2-1 and V is TRBV4-3; D might be TRBD1 (5 bases). Germline V gene lookup returns CDR1 LGHNA and CDR2 YSLEER. Trimming took 3 bases from V and 0 from J, leaving 9 bases between them. The CDR3 covers 15 residues. CDR3 region: CASSQTVYSYNEQFF. The DNA for the CDR3 is TGCGCCAGCAGCCAGACAGTTTACTCCTACAATGAGCAGTTCTTC.

CDR3 amino acids: CASSSGTGGYGYTF. The CDR3, as DNA: TGTGCCAGCAGTTCCGGGACAGGTGGCTATGGCTACACCTTC. V is TRBV28 and J is TRBJ1-2; 8 bases align to TRBD1. CDR1 MDHEN and CDR2 SYDVKM come from the germline V gene. The CDR3 has 14 amino acids. The J segment lost 4 bases and the V segment lost 4 bases, leaving 5 bases of the junction unmatched.

This clone was found once. This chain links TRBV27 with TRBJ2-7; no clear D. Germline CDR1 is MNHEY and CDR2 is SMNVEV (reference sequence). The length of the CDR3 is 17 residues. V was clipped by 0 bases and J by 5 bases, with 20 bases between them. The CDR3, as DNA: TGTGCCAGCAGTTTATCAGTACTTGCCGTGTCATTCGACGAGCAGTACTTC. Its translation: CASSLSVLAVSFDEQYF.

This chain links TRBV28 with TRBJ2-1; 13 bases are a match to TRBD2. J lost 6 bases, V lost 6 bases, and 2 bases had no gene match. Germline assignment: CDR1 MDHEN and CDR2 SYDVKM. This CDR3 comprises 14 residues. The CDR3 DNA follows: TGTGCCAGCAGCCGACTAGCGGGAGGCAATGAGCAGTTCTTC. Translation: CASSRLAGGNEQFF.

The chain has TRBV2 and TRBJ2-3; TRBD2 matches 8 bases. The CDR3 spans 14 residues. The V and J ends lost 7 bases and 4 bases, in that order; junction bases with no gene match: 7. Germline V gives CDR1 SNHLY, CDR2 FYNNEI. CDR3 coding DNA: TGTGCCAGCACACGGACTAGCCGGGCAGATACGCAGTATTTT. This codes for CASTRTSRADTQYF.

The chain uses TRBV25-1 and TRBJ2-6; the D is unclear. This CDR3 is built from 17 residues. V dropped 1 base and J dropped 0 bases, with 10 bases sitting between them. Germline CDR1 is MGHDK and CDR2 is SYGVNS. The CDR3 DNA sequence: TGTGCCAGCAGTGAATCCAAGGCGGACTCTGGGGCCAACGTCCTGACTTTC. Amino acid sequence: CASSESKADSGANVLTF. The full variable domain, with the rest looked up from reference TRBV25-1 and TRBJ2-6, is EADIYQTPRYLVIGTGKKITLECSQTMGHDKMYWYQQDPGMELHLIHYSYGVNSTEKGDLSSESTVSRIRTEHFPLTLESARPSHTSQYLCASSESKADSGANVLTFGAGSRLTVL.

The genes are TRBV5-1 and TRBJ1-5; 9 bases match TRBD1. The germline CDR1 and CDR2 sequences are SGHRS and YFSETQ. Trimming cost V 0 bases and J 10 bases; bases outside gene matches: 8. This CDR3 contains 15 residues. CDR3 protein: CASSLGDRDVQPQHF. In DNA form, the CDR3 reads TGCGCCAGCAGCTTGGGGGACAGGGACGTCCAACCCCAGCATTTT.

This clone was counted only a few times. The chain links TRBV6-1 to TRBJ1-2; D gene ambiguous. The CDR3 is 13 residues long. Germline CDR1 MNHNS, CDR2 SASEGT. Trimming removed 3 bases from V and 4 bases from J, with 9 bases in between. Here the CDR3 DNA reads TGTGCCAGCAGTGATAAGCCTTTCTATGGCTACACCTTC. Its translation is CASSDKPFYGYTF.

This clone was observed a few times. The V call is TRBV10-1, the J call TRBJ2-1; 9 nucleotides match TRBD2. With 3 bases clipped from V and 4 bases from J, the junction kept 7 bases outside the gene matches. The CDR3 is 16 residues long. CDR1 and CDR2 from the germline V gene are WNHNN and SYGVQD (reference sequence). The CDR3 DNA reads as TGCGCCAGCAGTGAAAGGACTAGCGCACCATACAATGAGCAGTTCTTC. The encoded protein is CASSERTSAPYNEQFF.

This rearrangement joins TRBV18 to TRBJ1-1; D is uncertain. Germline V gene sequence: CDR1 KGHSH, CDR2 LQKENI. Deletions cut 2 bases from V and 1 base from J, with 5 bases between. This CDR3 region has 13 residues. The CDR3 DNA follows: TGTGCCAGCTCACCAGAGCCGAACACTGAAGCTTTCTTT. This gives the protein CASSPEPNTEAFF.

The chain links TRBV9 to TRBJ1-6; 7 bases fit TRBD1. Germline-derived CDR1 and CDR2 are SGDLS and YYNGEE. Trimming took 1 base from V and 10 from J; bases not matched to a gene: 11. The CDR3 extends over 16 amino acids. CDR3 nucleotides: TGTGCCAGCAGCGTACTCGCCGACAGGGTAGGGTCACCCCTCCACTTT. Protein sequence: CASSVLADRVGSPLHF.

The J gene is TRBJ2-7, the V gene TRBV9, with TRBD2 identical over 8 bases. V lost 3 bases, J lost 3 bases, and 8 bases stayed unmatched. This CDR3 region has 15 residues. Per the germline V gene, CDR1 is SGDLS and CDR2 is YYNGEE. Here the CDR3 reads CASSGHGSGSYEQYF. CDR3 bases: TGTGCCAGCAGCGGTCACGGAAGCGGGAGCTACGAGCAGTACTTC.

The chain links TRBV13 to TRBJ2-1; no clear D. CDR1 PRHDT and CDR2 FYEKMQ come from the germline V gene (reference sequence). The CDR3 spans 12 residues. Trimming took 5 bases from V and 7 from J, leaving 9 bases between them. The CDR3, as DNA: TGTGCCAGCAGCATGCTAGAGAATGAGCAGTTCTTC. This gives the protein CASSMLENEQFF.

Points on this clone: A read error may account for a junction end that differs from germline. The chain is built from TRBV7-9 and TRBJ2-5, with TRBD2 as a possible D gene (5 bases). The CDR3 has 14 residues. Per the germline V gene, CDR1 is SEHNR and CDR2 is FQNEAQ (reference sequence). The CDR3 loop is CASRHRGPQGTQYF. CDR3 sequence (DNA): TGTGCCAGCAGGCACCGGGGTCCCCAAGGGACCCAGTACTTC.

The chain combines TRBV19 with TRBJ2-3; 12 nucleotides match TRBD2. The CDR3 extends over 17 amino acids. Germline trimming cut 4 bases from V and 5 bases from J; bases unmatched to any gene: 10. In germline, CDR1 is LNHDA, CDR2 SQIVND (reference sequence). CDR3 DNA: TGTGCCAGTAGTAGAGCCCCGGGACTAGCGGGCCTAGATACGCAGTATTTT. Protein sequence: CASSRAPGLAGLDTQYF.